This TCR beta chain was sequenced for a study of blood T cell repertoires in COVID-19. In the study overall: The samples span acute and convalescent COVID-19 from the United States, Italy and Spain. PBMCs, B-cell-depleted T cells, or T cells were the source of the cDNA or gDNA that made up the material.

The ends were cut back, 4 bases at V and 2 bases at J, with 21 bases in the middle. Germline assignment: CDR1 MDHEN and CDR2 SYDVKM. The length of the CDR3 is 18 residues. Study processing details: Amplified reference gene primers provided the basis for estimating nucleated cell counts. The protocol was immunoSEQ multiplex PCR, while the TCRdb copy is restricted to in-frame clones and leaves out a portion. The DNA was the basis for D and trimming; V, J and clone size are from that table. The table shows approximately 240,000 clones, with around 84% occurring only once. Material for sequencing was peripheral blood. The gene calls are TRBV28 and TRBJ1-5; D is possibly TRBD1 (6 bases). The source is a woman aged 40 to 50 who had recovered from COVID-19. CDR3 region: CASSSPGVNYRGNQPQHF. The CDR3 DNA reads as TGTGCCAGCAGTTCCCCAGGGGTGAATTATCGGGGCAATCAGCCCCAGCATTTT.